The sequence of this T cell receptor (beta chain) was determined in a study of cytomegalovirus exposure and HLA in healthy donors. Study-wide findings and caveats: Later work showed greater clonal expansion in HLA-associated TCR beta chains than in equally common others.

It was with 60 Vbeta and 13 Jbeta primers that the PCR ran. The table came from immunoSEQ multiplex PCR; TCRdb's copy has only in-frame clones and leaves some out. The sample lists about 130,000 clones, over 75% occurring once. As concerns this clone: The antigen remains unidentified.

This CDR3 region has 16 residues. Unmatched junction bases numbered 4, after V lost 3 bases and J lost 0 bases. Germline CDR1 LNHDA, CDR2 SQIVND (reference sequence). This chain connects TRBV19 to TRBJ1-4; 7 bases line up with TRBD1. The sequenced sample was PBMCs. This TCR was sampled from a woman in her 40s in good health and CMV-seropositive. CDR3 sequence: CASSIGTATTNEKLFF. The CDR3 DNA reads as TGTGCCAGTAGTATCGGGACAGCAACAACTAATGAAAAACTGTTTTTT.